This TCR beta chain was recovered during a study of Graves' ophthalmopathy and Graves' hyperthyroidism. Trimming removed 4 bases at V and 1 base at J, with 11 bases between. The CDR3 covers 14 residues. Germline V gene lookup returns CDR1 SGDLS and CDR2 YYNGEE. Patients were excluded if they had other autoimmune diseases or uncontrolled infections, and likewise if pregnancy or lactation applied. Note on this clonotype: Antigen specificity is unknown.

Scientists amplified the TCR beta CDR3 regions from RNA transcripts. HTBI primers were used in a first-round RT-PCR, which preceded a second-round multiplex PCR. Each CDR3 protein is one row after TCRdb ran MiXCR on the multiplex PCR reads. The sample shows fewer than 250,000 distinct CDR3 sequences, approximately 28% of them seen only once. General study points: Blood also carried most expanded thyroid clonotypes exceeding 0.001 frequency.

The sample consisted of peripheral blood. The source of this sequence is a man aged 45-65 years with Graves' ophthalmopathy. V usage is TRBV9 and J usage is TRBJ2-5, with a weak D call TRBD1 (5 bases). The CDR3 is CASSLGVSQETQYF. The CDR3 DNA reads TGTGCCAGCAGCCTAGGGGTTTCCCAAGAGACCCAGTACTTC.